The count of the clone carrying this T cell receptor beta chain is one. Antigen specificity is unknown. This specimen comes from a study of cytomegalovirus exposure and HLA in healthy donors. Study results and limitations: In vitro confirmation showed three CMV-associated chains to be CMV antigen specific.

Germline assignment: CDR1 LNHDA and CDR2 SQIVND (reference sequence). Trimming removed 1 base at V and 4 bases at J, with 5 bases between. CDR3 size: 13 residues. Primers included in the PCR were 60 Vbeta and 13 Jbeta primers. TCRdb keeps only in-frame clones here, not all; method: immunoSEQ multiplex PCR. The sample records around 190,000 clones, roughly 77% being singletons. The sample was PBMCs. The chain has TRBV19 and TRBJ1-5; D is unresolved. The receptor was derived from a man between 25 and 39 years old in good health and CMV-seropositive. CDR3: CASSIVGNQPQHF. As DNA, the CDR3 is TGTGCCAGTAGTATAGTCGGGAATCAGCCCCAGCATTTT.